The clone carrying this T cell receptor beta chain was counted once. This record comes from a study of regulatory dendritic cells for organ transplantation. J lost 5 bases, V lost 2 bases, and 4 bases had no gene match. This CDR3 comprises 14 residues. CDR1 is MDHEN and CDR2 is SYDVKM in the germline V gene. Clones were read by immunoSEQ multiplex PCR, and TCRdb kept only the in-frame ones, dropping some. Here the sample spans under 40,000 clones, about 89% being singletons. Sequenced sample: naive CD8+ T cells from blood. Subset noted: CD45RA+ naive T cells. The rearrangement links TRBV28 to TRBJ2-7; 9 nucleotides agree with TRBD1. The TCR was taken from a human donor in good health. Here the CDR3 reads CASSLTGQGDEQYF. In DNA, the CDR3 is TGTGCCAGCAGTTTAACGGGACAGGGTGACGAGCAGTACTTC.